The T cell receptor (beta chain) under discussion was sequenced for a study of CD8+ T cells in alopecia areata. The study, taken as a whole, reports: For patients receiving tofacitinib, scalp clonality and expanded CD8+ clones among the top 100 significantly decreased. Persistence in scalp and blood during tofacitinib was observed for many expanded lesional clones. Mice gave a clearer picture of TCR sharing than patients did, possibly for HLA-related reasons.

Treatment of the sample: oral pan-JAK inhibitor, 5-10 mg twice daily. Researchers gathered lesional scalp punch biopsies and peripheral blood from patients with alopecia areata. As the sequencing template, cDNA was produced by extracting RNA and reverse transcribing it. Sequenced by immunoSEQ multiplex PCR; TCRdb stores in-frame clones only, minus some. The table lists about 180,000 clones, 40% to 65% of them singletons. With 10 bases clipped from V and 6 bases from J, the junction kept 13 bases outside the gene matches. Germline values: CDR1 LNHDA, CDR2 SQIVND (reference sequence). The CDR3 is 15 amino acids. Concerning this clone itself: Its antigen is undetermined.

This sample comprised CD8+ T cells sorted from blood, obtained at week 24, from a patient treated with tofacitinib. The chain is built from TRBV19 and TRBJ2-3; 10 nucleotides match TRBD1. The TCR sequence derives from a human donor with alopecia areata. As DNA, the CDR3 is TGTGCCACCTCGGCGGGACAGGGGAACGATGATACGCAGTATTTT. As protein: CATSAGQGNDDTQYF.